The 27 T cell receptor beta chains presented below share a single source sample, sequenced in a study of T cell responses to AZD1222 COVID-19 vaccine. Repertoires were generated with immunoSEQ multiplex PCR, while TCRdb's copy carries only in-frame clones and drops some. The data contain about 270,000 clones, around 93% of them singletons. The input for sequencing was peripheral blood, taken 28 days after the second AZD1222 dose. The origin of the receptors is an adult who received the AZD1222 COVID-19 vaccine.

The rearrangement links TRBV7-9 to TRBJ2-3; either TRBD1 or TRBD2 may supply D (5 bases each). Trimming took off 1 base at V and 4 bases at J, with 18 bases between the two ends. CDR1 is SEHNR and CDR2 is FQNEAQ in the germline V gene (reference sequence). CDR3 length: 17 residues. The CDR3 DNA is TGTGCCAGCAGCTTAGGACCGGGACGACTTCTGGCAGATACGCAGTATTTT. Protein: CASSLGPGRLLADTQYF.

The chain links TRBV3-1 (or the pseudogene TRBV3-2) to TRBJ1-1; D remains unclear. In germline, CDR1 is LGHDT, CDR2 YNNKEL (reference sequence). The length of the CDR3 is 14 residues. Trimming removed 3 bases at V and 1 base at J, with 9 bases between. DNA for the CDR3: TGTGCCAGCAGCCAGAGCGGTAGGAACACTGAAGCTTTCTTT. This encodes CASSQSGRNTEAFF.

V and J are TRBV5-4 and TRBJ1-1; 9 positions match TRBD1. This CDR3 is 17 amino acids long. With 3 bases clipped from V and 5 bases from J, the junction kept 14 bases outside the gene matches. Germline CDR1 is SGHNT and CDR2 is YYREEE (reference sequence). CDR3: CASSSPLGQGKDTEAFF. Written as DNA, the CDR3 is TGTGCCAGCAGCTCGCCCCTCGGACAGGGGAAAGATACTGAAGCTTTCTTT.

The CDR3 nucleotides read TGTGCCAGCAGCCAAGATTCACAAGGGAGGGGAAGGGTCCGCTATGGCTACACCTTC. Translation: CASSQDSQGRGRVRYGYTF. The J gene is TRBJ1-2, the V gene TRBV3-1 (or the pseudogene TRBV3-2); D is possibly TRBD1 (5 bases). Between the trimmed V and J ends, which lost 0 bases and 4 bases, there was a span of 24 bases. CDR1 is LGHDT and CDR2 is YNNKEL in the germline V gene (reference sequence). The CDR3 sequence is 19 residues long.

This clone showed up just once. V usage is TRBV6-2 or TRBV6-3 and J usage is TRBJ1-1; D remains ambiguous. The V gene lost 2 bases and the J gene lost 11 bases, with 15 bases spanning the gap. This CDR3 spans 13 amino acids. From germline, CDR1 is MNHEY and CDR2 SVGEGT. The DNA of the CDR3 is TGTGCCAGCAGTTACCCGACGAACATCGGGGCTTTCTTT. It codes for CASSYPTNIGAFF.

This chain links TRBV5-4 with TRBJ2-1; D unclear. This CDR3 is 15 amino acids long. Trimming removed 0 bases from V and 0 bases from J, with 7 bases in between. Germline loops: CDR1 SGHNT, CDR2 YYREEE (reference sequence). CDR3 amino acids: CASSLDVGSYNEQFF. In nucleotides, the CDR3 is TGTGCCAGCAGCTTGGACGTTGGCTCCTACAATGAGCAGTTCTTC.

The gene calls are TRBV19 and TRBJ1-1; D uncertain. V lost 11 bases to trimming and J lost 10 bases, with 17 bases between them. The CDR3 runs 11 residues. Per the germline V gene, CDR1 is LNHDA and CDR2 is SQIVND (reference sequence). This CDR3 reads CAPRPGYGAFF. The CDR3 nucleotides read TGTGCCCCCCGACCGGGTTACGGAGCTTTCTTT.

The chain is built from TRBV28 and TRBJ2-5, with D perhaps matching TRBD2 (6 bases). The CDR3 has 15 residues. The germline CDR1 and CDR2 sequences are MDHEN and SYDVKM. Trimming removed 6 bases at V and 3 bases at J, with 17 bases between. CDR3 loop: CASRSPWRGKETQYF. The CDR3 region has the DNA TGTGCCAGCAGATCCCCCTGGCGGGGAAAAGAGACCCAGTACTTC.

This CDR3 reads CASSFGQIGGYTF. For the CDR3, the DNA is TGTGCCAGCAGCTTCGGACAGATAGGTGGCTACACCTTC. This chain uses TRBV11-2 with TRBJ1-2; the D gene is possibly TRBD1 (6 bases). In germline, CDR1 is SGHAT, CDR2 FQNNGV. V was trimmed by 3 bases and J by 7 bases, leaving 12 bases between them. The CDR3 covers 13 residues. The whole variable domain, filled in from reference TRBV11-2 and TRBJ1-2, reads EAGVAQSPRYKIIEKRQSVAFWCNPISGHATLYWYQQILGQGPKLLIQFQNNGVVDDSQLPKDRFSAERLKGVDSTLKIQPAKLEDSAVYLCASSFGQIGGYTFGSGTRLTVV.

This chain links TRBV7-2 with TRBJ2-3, with D possibly being TRBD1 (6 bases). In germline, CDR1 is SGHTA, CDR2 FQGNSA. This CDR3 is 16 amino acids long. V was clipped by 0 bases and J by 5 bases, with 15 bases between them. The CDR3 nucleotides read TGTGCCAGCAGCTTAGCACCCCCAGGGGCGGGAGATACGCAGTATTTT. Translated, it gives CASSLAPPGAGDTQYF.

The V call is TRBV15, the J call TRBJ1-6; D not resolved. CDR1 and CDR2 from the germline V gene are LNHNV and YYDKDF (reference sequence). Trimming removed 0 bases from V and 6 bases from J, with 9 bases in between. This CDR3 region has 15 residues. CDR3 sequence (DNA): TGTGCCACCAGCAGAGATCAAGAGGGTAATTCACCCCTCCACTTT. The encoded protein is CATSRDQEGNSPLHF.

The V gene is TRBV6-1, the J gene TRBJ1-3; D gene unclear. Germline CDR1 and CDR2: MNHNS and SASEGT. The CDR3 spans 17 residues. V was shortened by 0 bases and J by 0 bases, with 12 bases between the two germline ends. CDR3 sequence (DNA): TGTGCCAGCAGTGAAGCGGTTGGTCTGAGCTCTGGAAACACCATATATTTT. This encodes CASSEAVGLSSGNTIYF.

This sequence joins TRBV2 and TRBJ1-1; D is uncertain. The CDR3 length is 14 residues. Trimming shortened V by 4 bases and J by 6 bases, and 15 bases separated the two germline ends. Germline V gene data show CDR1 as SNHLY and CDR2 as FYNNEI. CDR3 loop: CASSVVEGRAEAFF. The CDR3 nucleotides read TGTGCCAGCAGTGTGGTTGAAGGGAGGGCTGAAGCTTTCTTT.

The rearrangement joins TRBV14 to TRBJ2-1; the D is unclear. V shed 4 bases and J shed 0 bases, with 13 bases lying between them. The CDR3 contains 16 residues. From germline, CDR1 is SGHDN and CDR2 FVKESK. The CDR3 DNA reads as TGTGCCAGCAGCCTGGCGGCGGCAAGCTCCTACAATGAGCAGTTCTTC. Protein: CASSLAAASSYNEQFF. The variable domain in full, completed from reference TRBV14 and TRBJ2-1, reads EAGVTQFPSHSVIEKGQTVTLRCDPISGHDNLYWYRRVMGKEIKFLLHFVKESKQDESGMPNNRFLAERTGGTYSTLKVQPAELEDSGVYFCASSLAAASSYNEQFFGPGTRLTVL.

This clone occurred once. The rearrangement joins TRBV3-1 (or the pseudogene TRBV3-2) to TRBJ1-2, with 10 bases aligning to TRBD1. Germline V gene data show CDR1 as LGHDT and CDR2 as YNNKEL (reference sequence). The V gene end was trimmed by 5 bases and the J gene end by 6 bases; junction bases not matched to a gene: 9. The CDR3 has 15 amino acids. CDR3 nucleotide sequence: TGTGCCAGCAGCTCCCGGGACAGGGGCTTCGATGGCTACACCTTC. It codes for CASSSRDRGFDGYTF.

The chain employs TRBV5-6 and TRBJ2-1, with 11 positions matching TRBD1. This CDR3 comprises 17 residues. V trimming: 2 bases; J trimming: 8 bases; junction bases outside the gene matches: 12. Germline V gives CDR1 SGHDT, CDR2 YYEEEE. The CDR3 loop reads CASSFRFGQGAHHEQFF. In DNA, the CDR3 is TGTGCCAGCAGCTTTCGATTCGGACAGGGGGCGCACCATGAGCAGTTCTTC.

The V and J genes are TRBV27 and TRBJ1-6; perhaps TRBD1 as D (5 bases). This CDR3 contains 15 residues. CDR1 is MNHEY, CDR2 SMNVEV, per germline (reference sequence). V lost 7 bases and J 6 bases, leaving 16 bases between the germline ends. The CDR3 region has the DNA TGTGCCAGCACCATATCCGGGGGTGCTAATTCACCCCTCCACTTT. Translated: CASTISGGANSPLHF.

The V and J genes are TRBV5-1 and TRBJ2-2; no clear D. The germline V and J ends were trimmed by 1 base and 1 base, with 8 bases remaining between them. CDR1 is SGHRS and CDR2 is YFSETQ in the germline V gene. The CDR3 runs 15 residues. The DNA of the CDR3 is TGCGCCAGCAGCTTGATACAGTTGAACACCGGGGAGCTGTTTTTT. It is translated as CASSLIQLNTGELFF.

V gene TRBV30 combines with J gene TRBJ2-7, with D possibly TRBD2 on 5 matching bases. With 0 bases removed from V and 7 bases from J, the gap between germline ends came to 13 bases. The CDR3 is 13 residues long. Germline CDR1 GTSNPN, CDR2 SVGIG (reference sequence). Here the CDR3 reads CAWSVNRRGEQYF. The CDR3, as DNA: TGTGCCTGGAGTGTAAACCGCCGCGGGGAGCAGTACTTC.

This chain links TRBV6-5 with TRBJ2-3; 9 nucleotides line up with TRBD2. Trimming cost V 4 bases and J 4 bases; bases outside gene matches: 6. The V gene's germline CDR1 is MNHEY and CDR2 SVGAGI. CDR3 size: 15 residues. CDR3 DNA sequence: TGTGCCAGCAGTTCCCCGGCGGGAGGGCCAGATACGCAGTATTTT. Its protein product is CASSSPAGGPDTQYF.

The rearrangement links TRBV5-1 to TRBJ1-2; the match to TRBD1 covers 7 bases. Germline V gives CDR1 SGHRS, CDR2 YFSETQ. The CDR3 spans 13 residues. V was clipped by 5 bases and J by 4 bases; unmatched bases: 5. The chain's CDR3 is CASRPGQSYGYTF. CDR3 sequence (DNA): TGCGCCAGCAGACCGGGACAGAGCTATGGCTACACCTTC.

The chain has TRBV19 and TRBJ2-1, with TRBD2 identical over 11 bases. V gave up 5 bases and J gave up 15 bases; unmatched junction bases: 9. From germline, CDR1 is LNHDA and CDR2 SQIVND (reference sequence). The CDR3 is 13 residues long. CDR3 bases: TGTGCCAGTAGTTTGCCACTAGCGGGGGTCCCGTTCTTC. Translation gives CASSLPLAGVPFF.

CDR3 sequence (DNA): TGTGCCAGCTCACCGGGCGCCACTGAAGCTTTCTTT. As protein: CASSPGATEAFF. The chain is built from TRBV18 and TRBJ1-1; D gene ambiguous. Trimming pared 3 bases from V and 4 bases from J, leaving 6 bases between. The germline V gene encodes CDR1 KGHSH and CDR2 LQKENI. CDR3 length: 12 residues.

The J gene is TRBJ1-5, the V gene TRBV15; the D gene is possibly TRBD1 (5 bases). The V gene lost 3 bases and the J gene lost 7 bases, with 13 bases spanning the gap. The CDR3 loop spans 14 amino acids. The germline gives CDR1 LNHNV, CDR2 YYDKDF (reference sequence). The CDR3, as DNA: TGTGCCACCAGCAGGACCAGGGAGGAGCAGCCCCAGCATTTT. Translating gives CATSRTREEQPQHF. Variable domain in full (rest from reference TRBV15 and TRBJ1-5): DAMVIQNPRYQVTQFGKPVTLSCSQTLNHNVMYWYQQKSSQAPKLLFHYYDKDFNNEADTPDNFQSRRPNTSFCFLDIRSPGLGDTAMYLCATSRTREEQPQHFGDGTRLSIL.

The sample holds a few counts of this clone. The chain couples TRBV4-1 to TRBJ1-6, with unresolved D. The CDR3 totals 17 residues. Germline CDR1 MGHRA, CDR2 YSYEKL. V shed 1 base and J shed 0 bases, with 10 bases lying between them. CDR3 coding DNA: TGCGCCAGCAGCCAAGGCTGGGCGAGCTCCTATAATTCACCCCTCCACTTT. Protein sequence: CASSQGWASSYNSPLHF.

The rearrangement joins TRBV27 to TRBJ2-7; D not certain. The ends were cut back, 6 bases at V and 0 bases at J, with 12 bases in the middle. The germline CDR1 and CDR2 sequences are MNHEY and SMNVEV (reference sequence). This CDR3 is built from 14 residues. DNA of the CDR3: TGTGCCAGCAGGGCTGGACCGCTCTCCTACGAGCAGTACTTC. Amino acids: CASRAGPLSYEQYF.

The rearrangement uses TRBV9 and TRBJ2-3; D not certain. Trimming removed 2 bases from V and 6 bases from J, with 19 bases in between. CDR3 size: 16 residues. The germline V gene has CDR1 SGDLS and CDR2 YYNGEE. In DNA form, the CDR3 reads TGTGCCAGCAGCGTGACGGAAGATGGCCCCACGGATACGCAGTATTTT. Translated: CASSVTEDGPTDTQYF.